These T cell receptor beta chains were read from a single sample in a study of shared clonotypes between healthy human individuals. TCRdb's copy holds only in-frame clones and misses some; the assay was immunoSEQ multiplex PCR. The table has around 510,000 clones, about 96% seen once. Sequencing used naive CD4+ T cells sorted from blood. All receptors come from a woman aged 25 to 39 in good health. Both conserved end residues are part of each CDR3. D genes are given only for firm matches. Clone size is shown for a subset of rows, as once, few, many or a class of expanded clone.

TRBJ2-7	TRBV5-1	TRBD2	.	CASSLGSGTYEQYF	TGCGCCAGCAGCTTGGGTAGCGGGACTTACGAGCAGTACTTC
TRBJ2-7	TRBV11-2	.	.	CASSFGGSEQYF	TGTGCCAGCAGCTTTGGAGGATCCGAGCAGTACTTC
TRBJ2-4	TRBV7-9	TRBD1	.	CASSTGQGFYIQYF	TGTGCCAGCAGCACGGGACAGGGGTTTTACATTCAGTACTTC
TRBJ2-4	TRBV9	TRBD1	.	CASSLGQGNIQYF	TGTGCCAGCAGCTTGGGACAGGGCAACATTCAGTACTTC
TRBJ2-7	TRBV27	TRBD2	.	CASSFLVGGGVYEQYF	TGTGCCAGCAGTTTCTTGGTGGGGGGAGGGGTCTACGAGCAGTACTTC
TRBJ1-1	TRBV6-5	.	.	CASSYSNQNTEAFF	TGTGCCAGCAGTTACTCGAATCAGAACACTGAAGCTTTCTTT
TRBJ2-7	TRBV5-4	TRBD1	.	CASSGDLGQGAYEQYF	TGTGCCAGCAGCGGAGATCTGGGACAGGGGGCCTACGAGCAGTACTTC
TRBJ2-3	TRBV28	TRBD2	.	CASSTLPGLAGYPPDTQYF	TGTGCCAGCAGTACACTACCGGGACTAGCGGGTTATCCTCCAGATACGCAGTATTTT
TRBJ1-2	TRBV5-1	TRBD1	.	CASSTGMGQNYGYTF	TGCGCCAGCAGCACCGGAATGGGACAGAACTATGGCTACACCTTC
TRBJ1-1	TRBV19	.	.	CASSITGTDAFF	TGTGCCAGTAGTATTACAGGGACGGACGCTTTCTTT
TRBJ2-5	TRBV10-1	TRBD1	once	CATQDRGGGETQYF	TGCGCCACCCAGGACAGGGGGGGTGGAGAGACCCAGTACTTC
TRBJ2-7	TRBV7-9	TRBD2	.	CASSLAGTNSYEQYF	TGTGCCAGCAGCCTAGCCGGGACTAACTCCTACGAGCAGTACTTC
TRBJ1-1	TRBV28	.	.	CASSPRRTEAFF	TGTGCCAGCAGTCCCCGGAGGACTGAAGCTTTCTTT
TRBJ1-2	TRBV28	.	.	CASSFEGAHGYTF	TGTGCCAGCAGTTTTGAAGGGGCGCATGGCTACACCTTC
TRBJ1-1	TRBV5-8	.	.	CASNPWGGTNTEAFF	TGTGCCAGCAACCCTTGGGGGGGAACGAACACTGAAGCTTTCTTT
TRBJ1-5	TRBV7-9	.	.	CASSGGRNNQPQHF	TGTGCCAGCAGCGGGGGACGGAACAATCAGCCCCAGCATTTT
TRBJ1-5	TRBV5-5	.	.	CASSLVGGLGNQPQHF	TGTGCCAGCAGCTTGGTGGGAGGGTTGGGCAATCAGCCCCAGCATTTT
TRBJ2-7	TRBV7-9	.	.	CASSSSVGYEQYF	TGTGCCAGCAGCTCCAGCGTGGGCTACGAGCAGTACTTC
TRBJ1-1	TRBV7-2	TRBD1	.	CASSLTGGITEAFF	TGTGCCAGCAGCTTGACAGGGGGCATCACTGAAGCTTTCTTT
TRBJ1-1	TRBV5-1	TRBD1	.	CASSLAGQGNTEAFF	TGCGCCAGCAGCTTGGCGGGACAGGGGAACACTGAAGCTTTCTTT
TRBJ2-4	TRBV6-6	.	.	CASSPQTLSAIQYF	TGTGCCAGCAGTCCCCAGACATTATCAGCCATTCAGTACTTC
TRBJ2-3	TRBV5-1	.	.	CASSLDGGRTDTQYF	TGCGCCAGCAGCTTGGACGGGGGGCGCACAGATACGCAGTATTTT